This TCR beta chain was profiled in a study of blood T cell repertoires in COVID-19. CDR3 length equals 17 residues. The germline CDR1 and CDR2 sequences are LNHDA and SQIVND (reference sequence). V gave up 2 bases and J gave up 1 base, with 15 bases separating them. Profiled with immunoSEQ multiplex PCR; TCRdb holds only in-frame clones, not every one. The sample holds under 150,000 clones, about 85% seen once. Sequencing was performed on peripheral blood. This clonotype was obtained from a human donor in a cohort sampled during active COVID-19. The chain combines TRBV19 with TRBJ1-3, with D uncertain. For the CDR3, the DNA is TGTGCCAGTAGTATATCAGTCGGACTCCCGTCTGGAAACACCATATATTTT. As protein: CASSISVGLPSGNTIYF.